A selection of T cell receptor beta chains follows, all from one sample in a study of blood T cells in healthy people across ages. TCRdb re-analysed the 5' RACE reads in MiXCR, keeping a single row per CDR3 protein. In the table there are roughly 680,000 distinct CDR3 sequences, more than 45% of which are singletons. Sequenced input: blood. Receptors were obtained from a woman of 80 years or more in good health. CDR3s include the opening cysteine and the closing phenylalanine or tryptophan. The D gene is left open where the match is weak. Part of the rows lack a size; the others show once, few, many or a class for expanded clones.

CDR3 DNA: TGTGCCAGCAGTATGGGACTTACTTACAATGAGCAGTTCTTC
CDR3 protein: CASSMGLTYNEQFF
clone size: many
D gene: .
V gene: TRBV28
J gene: TRBJ2-1

CDR3 DNA: TGTGCCAGCAGCTCGAAATCGACCCAGTACTTC
CDR3 protein: CASSSKSTQYF
clone size: many
D gene: .
V gene: TRBV7-2
J gene: TRBJ2-5

CDR3 DNA: TGTGCCAGCAGTGTAGCGGGAGGATTCTCCTACGAGCAGTACTTC
CDR3 protein: CASSVAGGFSYEQYF
clone size: many
D gene: TRBD2
V gene: TRBV12-3/TRBV12-4
J gene: TRBJ2-7

CDR3 DNA: TGCGCCAGCAGCGTGGCCTATCTGTCAGATACGCAGTATTTT
CDR3 protein: CASSVAYLSDTQYF
clone size: few
D gene: .
V gene: TRBV5-1
J gene: TRBJ2-3

CDR3 DNA: TGCGCCAGCAGACTTGATCCGGGACCGAACACAGATACGCAGTATTTT
CDR3 protein: CASRLDPGPNTDTQYF
clone size: .
D gene: .
V gene: TRBV5-1
J gene: TRBJ2-3

CDR3 DNA: TGCGCCAGCAGGTATGACACAGTACCCTCCTACGAGCAGTACTTC
CDR3 protein: CASRYDTVPSYEQYF
clone size: .
D gene: .
V gene: TRBV4-1
J gene: TRBJ2-7

CDR3 DNA: TGCAGCGTGGCCCCACTAGCGGGGGGAATTAATGAGCAGTTCTTC
CDR3 protein: CSVAPLAGGINEQFF
clone size: .
D gene: TRBD2
V gene: TRBV29-1
J gene: TRBJ2-1

CDR3 DNA: TGCGCCAGCAGCAGCGGGAGGAGTTTTACCTACGAGCAGTACTTC
CDR3 protein: CASSSGRSFTYEQYF
clone size: .
D gene: TRBD2
V gene: TRBV10-2
J gene: TRBJ2-7

CDR3 DNA: TGTGCCAGCAGTTTAGTTCCCAGATATCAGCCCCAGCATTTT
CDR3 protein: CASSLVPRYQPQHF
clone size: few
D gene: .
V gene: TRBV12-3/TRBV12-4
J gene: TRBJ1-5

CDR3 DNA: TGTGCCAGCAGTTTAGAAGGTCCACGGGCCGGGGAGCTGTTTTTT
CDR3 protein: CASSLEGPRAGELFF
clone size: few
D gene: .
V gene: TRBV12-3/TRBV12-4
J gene: TRBJ2-2

CDR3 DNA: TGTGCCAGCAGTTACTCGGACCCAAACAATGAGCAGTTCTTC
CDR3 protein: CASSYSDPNNEQFF
clone size: once
D gene: .
V gene: TRBV6-5
J gene: TRBJ2-1

CDR3 DNA: TGTGCCACCAGCATGGGGGGAGATCACGAGCAGTACTTC
CDR3 protein: CATSMGGDHEQYF
clone size: once
D gene: .
V gene: TRBV15
J gene: TRBJ2-7

CDR3 DNA: TGTGCCAGCAGCTTAGCGGGCGGCAACCTACCCTACGAGCAGTACTTC
CDR3 protein: CASSLAGGNLPYEQYF
clone size: many
D gene: .
V gene: TRBV7-2
J gene: TRBJ2-7

CDR3 DNA: TGTGCCAGCAGCCGGCGGGGGGCCTACAATGAGCGGTTCTTC
CDR3 protein: CASSRRGAYNERFF
clone size: once
D gene: TRBD2
V gene: TRBV3-1
J gene: TRBJ2-1

CDR3 DNA: TGTGCCAGCAACAGCGGGGAGTCTGGAAACACCATATATTTT
CDR3 protein: CASNSGESGNTIYF
clone size: few
D gene: .
V gene: TRBV9
J gene: TRBJ1-3

CDR3 DNA: TGTGCCAGCTCACCCGATCAGACCAACTATGGCTACACCTTC
CDR3 protein: CASSPDQTNYGYTF
clone size: .
D gene: .
V gene: TRBV18
J gene: TRBJ1-2

CDR3 DNA: TGTGCCAGTACGGTGGGCGGTACCCAAGAGACCCAGTACTTC
CDR3 protein: CASTVGGTQETQYF
clone size: .
D gene: .
V gene: TRBV28
J gene: TRBJ2-5

CDR3 DNA: TGTGCCAGCAGACTCTCCGGTGCCTTTAGCGGGATAAGCACAGATACGCAGTATTTT
CDR3 protein: CASRLSGAFSGISTDTQYF
clone size: many
D gene: TRBD2
V gene: TRBV28
J gene: TRBJ2-3

CDR3 DNA: TGCAGTGCTAGAGTTGGGCAGGGGAGCAACGAGCAGTACTTC
CDR3 protein: CSARVGQGSNEQYF
clone size: few
D gene: .
V gene: TRBV20-1
J gene: TRBJ2-7

CDR3 DNA: TGTGCCATCAGTGACGGGGTCGATGAGCAGTTCTTC
CDR3 protein: CAISDGVDEQFF
clone size: .
D gene: .
V gene: TRBV10-3
J gene: TRBJ2-1

CDR3 DNA: TGTGCCAGCGTCGGTTGCAGGGTGCATTTCTTT
CDR3 protein: CASVGCRVHFF
clone size: .
D gene: .
V gene: TRBV6-6
J gene: TRBJ1-1

CDR3 DNA: TGTGCCACCCGGGGACAGGGGGTAGGCAATGAGCAGTTCTTC
CDR3 protein: CATRGQGVGNEQFF
clone size: many
D gene: .
V gene: TRBV21-1
J gene: TRBJ2-1

CDR3 DNA: TGCAGCGTTCGGACAGGGGGGGGCGAGCAGTACTTC
CDR3 protein: CSVRTGGGEQYF
clone size: .
D gene: TRBD1
V gene: TRBV29-1
J gene: TRBJ2-7

CDR3 DNA: TGTGCCAGCGGGCCCGGGACAGGGATGGTCAAAAACATTCAGTACTTC
CDR3 protein: CASGPGTGMVKNIQYF
clone size: .
D gene: TRBD1
V gene: TRBV27
J gene: TRBJ2-4

CDR3 DNA: TGTGCCAGCAGTCCTGGACTGACCCTAGGGACCCAGTACTTC
CDR3 protein: CASSPGLTLGTQYF
clone size: .
D gene: .
V gene: TRBV2
J gene: TRBJ2-5

CDR3 DNA: TGTGCCTGGGGTCTCTACGAGCAGTACTTC
CDR3 protein: CAWGLYEQYF
clone size: many
D gene: .
V gene: TRBV30
J gene: TRBJ2-7

CDR3 DNA: TGTGCCAGCAGATTAACAGGGGCAGATACGCAGTATTTT
CDR3 protein: CASRLTGADTQYF
clone size: .
D gene: TRBD1
V gene: TRBV7-8
J gene: TRBJ2-3

CDR3 DNA: TGCAGCGTCGAAAACAGGGGTTACGAGCAGTACTTC
CDR3 protein: CSVENRGYEQYF
clone size: .
D gene: TRBD1
V gene: TRBV29-1
J gene: TRBJ2-7

CDR3 DNA: TGTGCCAGCAGCGCCCCCCCTAACAATTACAATGAGCAGTTCTTC
CDR3 protein: CASSAPPNNYNEQFF
clone size: .
D gene: .
V gene: TRBV9
J gene: TRBJ2-1

CDR3 DNA: TGCGCCAGCAGCTTAGGACAGGGGGCGACCAATTCACCCCCCCACTTT
CDR3 protein: CASSLGQGATNSPPHF
clone size: .
D gene: TRBD1
V gene: TRBV5-1
J gene: TRBJ1-6

CDR3 DNA: TGTGCCAGCAGCCAATATACAGGCACCCAAGAGACCCAGTACTTC
CDR3 protein: CASSQYTGTQETQYF
clone size: few
D gene: .
V gene: TRBV3-1
J gene: TRBJ2-5

CDR3 DNA: TGCGCCAGCAGCCCAGCCGGGACGGAGAAGGAAAAACTGTTTTTT
CDR3 protein: CASSPAGTEKEKLFF
clone size: few
D gene: .
V gene: TRBV5-1
J gene: TRBJ1-4

CDR3 DNA: TGTGCCAGCAGCCTACACTCGACAGTTGATTATGGCTACACCTTC
CDR3 protein: CASSLHSTVDYGYTF
clone size: .
D gene: .
V gene: TRBV7-3
J gene: TRBJ1-2

CDR3 DNA: TGCAGCGTTTATGGGGGAAGTTTGAACACTGAAGCTTTCTTT
CDR3 protein: CSVYGGSLNTEAFF
clone size: .
D gene: .
V gene: TRBV29-1
J gene: TRBJ1-1

CDR3 DNA: TGTGCCAGCAGTACCCAGGGGCGTAGCTCCTACGAGCAGTACTTC
CDR3 protein: CASSTQGRSSYEQYF
clone size: .
D gene: .
V gene: TRBV28
J gene: TRBJ2-7

CDR3 DNA: TGTGCCAGCAAGGGACAAAAAGATACTTATGGCTACACCTTC
CDR3 protein: CASKGQKDTYGYTF
clone size: many
D gene: .
V gene: TRBV2
J gene: TRBJ1-2

CDR3 DNA: TGTGCCAGCAGCTTAGAGGTAGCGACGGGAAACATTCAGTACTTC
CDR3 protein: CASSLEVATGNIQYF
clone size: many
D gene: .
V gene: TRBV7-9
J gene: TRBJ2-4

CDR3 DNA: TGTGCCGGCAGCTTAAACGGGGGCGGTCAGCCCCAGCATTTT
CDR3 protein: CAGSLNGGGQPQHF
clone size: few
D gene: .
V gene: TRBV7-9
J gene: TRBJ1-5

CDR3 DNA: TGTGCCAGCAGTTTAGCGACAGGGGGCTATCAACATACGCAGTATTTT
CDR3 protein: CASSLATGGYQHTQYF
clone size: few
D gene: TRBD1
V gene: TRBV27
J gene: TRBJ2-3

CDR3 DNA: TGTGCCACCAGCAGAGATCGTGCAGGGATAGCTGGCTACACCTTC
CDR3 protein: CATSRDRAGIAGYTF
clone size: many
D gene: .
V gene: TRBV15
J gene: TRBJ1-2

CDR3 DNA: TGCAGCGTTCGCAGGGGACACCAAGAGACCCAGTACTTC
CDR3 protein: CSVRRGHQETQYF
clone size: .
D gene: .
V gene: TRBV29-1
J gene: TRBJ2-5

CDR3 DNA: TGCAGCGTTGGAGGGCGTGCGAACATTCAGTACTTC
CDR3 protein: CSVGGRANIQYF
clone size: many
D gene: .
V gene: TRBV29-1
J gene: TRBJ2-4

CDR3 DNA: TGTGCCAGCAGTACCGGGGGGGTCGGGAATGAGCAGTACTTC
CDR3 protein: CASSTGGVGNEQYF
clone size: .
D gene: TRBD2
V gene: TRBV12-3/TRBV12-4
J gene: TRBJ2-5

CDR3 DNA: TGCGCCAGCAGCTTGTTGTCTAGCGGAAGCAATGAGCAGTTCTTC
CDR3 protein: CASSLLSSGSNEQFF
clone size: many
D gene: TRBD2
V gene: TRBV5-1
J gene: TRBJ2-1

CDR3 DNA: TGTGCCAGCAGCCATCTCAACAATGAGCAGTTCTTC
CDR3 protein: CASSHLNNEQFF
clone size: many
D gene: .
V gene: TRBV3-1
J gene: TRBJ2-1

CDR3 DNA: TGTGTCAGCAGTTTGAACGGTGAAGCTTTCTTT
CDR3 protein: CVSSLNGEAFF
clone size: .
D gene: .
V gene: TRBV12-3/TRBV12-4
J gene: TRBJ1-1

CDR3 DNA: TGTGCCAGCAGCCAAGATCTCGGGAGGGAGACCCAGTACTTC
CDR3 protein: CASSQDLGRETQYF
clone size: .
D gene: TRBD2
V gene: TRBV14
J gene: TRBJ2-5

CDR3 DNA: TGTGCCAGCAGTTTAGGCACCAGGGGGGGCCGCACAGATACGCAGTATTTT
CDR3 protein: CASSLGTRGGRTDTQYF
clone size: few
D gene: .
V gene: TRBV12-3/TRBV12-4
J gene: TRBJ2-3

CDR3 DNA: TGTGCCAGCAGTGATGGACTACGAGCTGGGGCCAACGTCCTGACTTTC
CDR3 protein: CASSDGLRAGANVLTF
clone size: .
D gene: .
V gene: TRBV12-3/TRBV12-4
J gene: TRBJ2-6

CDR3 DNA: TGCAGTGGCTCTAGTAGGGGTCCGTCTACCTACGAGCAGTACTTC
CDR3 protein: CSGSSRGPSTYEQYF
clone size: .
D gene: .
V gene: TRBV20-1
J gene: TRBJ2-7

CDR3 DNA: TGCAGTGCTCGAGCGGGGGGGCGATGGGAGACCCAGTACTTC
CDR3 protein: CSARAGGRWETQYF
clone size: .
D gene: TRBD2
V gene: TRBV20-1
J gene: TRBJ2-5